This TCR beta chain came from a study of cytomegalovirus exposure and HLA in healthy donors. Whole-study findings and limits: It was reported that TCR beta sequences correctly inferred the HLA-A and HLA-B alleles for most subjects. Later analysis indicated greater clonal expansion among HLA-associated TCR beta chains than among equally common other chains.

PCR primers comprised 60 Vbeta and 13 Jbeta primers. Profiled with immunoSEQ multiplex PCR; TCRdb holds only in-frame clones, not every one. This table has some 190,000 clones, around 75% appearing once. This CDR3 contains 13 residues. V lost 1 base and J 1 base, leaving 4 bases between the germline ends. CDR1 is SNHLY and CDR2 is FYNNEI in the germline V gene. Turning to this clone: The antigen remains unidentified.

The donors were healthy bone marrow donors. This chain connects TRBV2 to TRBJ2-5, with no clear D. The source material was PBMCs. The clonotype comes from a female donor in good health and CMV-seronegative. The CDR3 DNA follows: TGTGCCAGCAGTGAAGACGGCCAAGAGACCCAGTACTTC. This sequence encodes CASSEDGQETQYF.